This TCR beta chain was observed in a study of regulatory T cells in long-lasting Graves disease. The wider study: Graves' patients with a new diagnosis had received antithyroid drugs under 3 months. Study findings and constraints: Newly diagnosed disease favored TRBV20-1 and TRBJ2-1 over persistent disease.

Libraries of TCR beta came from iRepertoire HTBI primers plus Arm-PCR of CDR3 regions. MiXCR, applied by TCRdb to the multiplex PCR reads, yields one record per CDR3 protein. Of about 220,000 distinct CDR3 sequences detected, 15% to 20% appear once; the ten largest clones hold 22%. As to time point: newly diagnosed GD, antithyroid drugs for less than 3 months. PBMC-derived RNA was used for the TCR library. Worth noting for this clonotype: The antigen remains undetermined.

With 0 bases removed from V and 9 bases from J, the gap between germline ends came to 13 bases. The CDR3 spans 14 residues. Germline-derived CDR1 and CDR2 are SGHNT and YYREEE (reference sequence). The genes are TRBV5-4 and TRBJ1-5; maybe TRBD1 (5 bases). The sequence came from a female donor with Graves disease. Here the sequenced sample was peripheral blood mononuclear cells (PBMCs), taken at new diagnosis, from a patient treated with antithyroid drugs. This CDR3 reads CASSLEGTTGPQHF. CDR3 coding DNA: TGTGCCAGCAGCTTGGAGGGGACCACAGGGCCCCAGCATTTT. Complete variable domain (other parts from reference TRBV5-4 and TRBJ1-5): ETGVTQSPTHLIKTRGQQVTLRCSSQSGHNTVSWYQQALGQGPQFIFQYYREEENGRGNFPPRFSGLQFPNYSSELNVNALELDDSALYLCASSLEGTTGPQHFGDGTRLSIL.